The entry that follows covers one T cell receptor beta chain sequence. Caucasian, healthy and from Russia, the donors were aged between about 6 and 90. Using a J-beta primer mix together with a sample-barcoded 5' primer, a second PCR was run for about 6 to 12 cycles. A single record per CDR3 protein comes from TCRdb applying MiXCR to the 5' RACE reads. The data show more than 1,000,000 distinct CDR3 sequences, almost 25% seen once. This sample is part of a study of blood T cells in healthy people across ages. The CDR3 contains 19 residues. Losses at the gene ends were 7 bases for V and 1 base for J; bases not matched to a gene: 12. Germline CDR1 and CDR2: LNHDA and SQIVND (reference sequence). This sample also belongs to another study, concerning T cells of mothers and their children. That paper adds: Within related and unrelated pairs, thymic selection shapes TCR recombination output in a similar way.

The rearrangement joins TRBV19 to TRBJ2-1, with TRBD2 matching 14 bases. The material sequenced was blood. The source of this sequence is a girl aged 2-9 years in good health. The CDR3 loop reads CASTPGLAGETGSYNEQFF. The CDR3 coding sequence is TGTGCCAGTACCCCGGGACTAGCGGGAGAAACCGGGTCCTACAATGAGCAGTTCTTC.